These 24 T cell receptor beta chains were sequenced from one sample in a study of T cell repertoires in cytomegalovirus infection (dated by TCRdb to the late 2010s). The antigens these receptors bind are not known. The treatment or condition label, read with the paper, signifies: in vitro stimulation with specific CMV peptide epitopes to enrich CMV-specific T cells. For sequencing, an Illumina HiSeq 1500 was employed. The public reads were reprocessed in TCRdb via fastp at Q25 and MiXCR, keeping in-frame beta chains. Rows are unified per CDR3 protein, each entry keeping the most common DNA and genes. This sample lists approximately 500,000 distinct CDR3 sequences; 33% were detected once. The ten largest account for about 17% of the sample. The source material was cultured PBMCs, sampled from culture after CMV antigen stimulation. These receptors originate from a human donor in good health (CMV status not recorded). Some clones in this sample may be carry-over from other donors' samples.

V usage is TRBV6-5 and J usage is TRBJ1-1; TRBD1 might be the D (6 bases). The length of the CDR3 is 14 residues. Germline values: CDR1 MNHEY, CDR2 SVGAGI. Trimming shortened V by 2 bases and J by 3 bases, and 10 bases separated the two germline ends. The CDR3 nucleotides are TGTGCCAGCAGTTACCAGGGGCCGTACACTGAAGCTTTCTTT. The encoded protein is CASSYQGPYTEAFF.

The J gene is TRBJ2-6, the V gene TRBV5-1, with D uncertain. Trimming stripped 4 bases from V and 4 bases from J, with 12 bases between. Germline values: CDR1 SGHRS, CDR2 YFSETQ. This CDR3 contains 15 residues. The CDR3, as DNA: TGCGCCAGCAGCCCACCTTTGGCAGGGGCCAACGTCCTGACTTTC. This codes for CASSPPLAGANVLTF.

V is TRBV12-3 or TRBV12-4 and J is TRBJ1-6; tentative D call: TRBD1 (5 bases). The CDR3 runs to 14 residues. Trimming took off 5 bases at V and 7 bases at J, with 12 bases between the two ends. CDR3 protein: CASSPHEGNSPLHF. The CDR3 DNA is TGTGCCAGCAGTCCCCACGAGGGGAATTCACCCCTCCACTTT.

This clonotype showed up just a few times. The chain couples TRBV7-8 to TRBJ2-5; 7 nucleotides agree with TRBD2. This CDR3 spans 15 amino acids. Looked up from germline, CDR1 is SGHVS and CDR2 is FQNEAQ. The J segment lost 3 bases and the V segment lost 3 bases, leaving 7 bases of the junction unmatched. CDR3 residues: CASSFWGGGKETQYF. The DNA for the CDR3 is TGTGCCAGCAGCTTTTGGGGCGGGGGAAAAGAGACCCAGTACTTC.

The CDR3 sequence: CASSMGTGQSTDTQYF. CDR3 coding DNA: TGTGCCAGCAGCATGGGGACAGGCCAAAGCACAGATACGCAGTATTTT. The chain is built from TRBV11-1 and TRBJ2-3; 8 bases are shared with TRBD1. Germline CDR1 is SGHAT and CDR2 is FQDESV (reference sequence). Losses at the gene ends were 5 bases for V and 0 bases for J; bases not matched to a gene: 7. The CDR3 has 16 residues.

The J gene is TRBJ1-3, the V gene TRBV12-3 or TRBV12-4; 8 bases fit TRBD1. V shed 6 bases and J 0 bases; nucleotides not matched to a gene: 4. The CDR3 length is 15 residues. The CDR3 DNA sequence: TGTGCCAGCAGCCCAACAGGGGGCTCTGGAAACACCATATATTTT. The encoded protein is CASSPTGGSGNTIYF.

This rearrangement joins TRBV7-3 to TRBJ2-6; 12 bases align to TRBD2. This CDR3 is 19 amino acids long. Germline CDR1 reads SGHTA; CDR2 reads FQGTGA. V was pared by 5 bases and J by 1 base, with 9 bases of the junction left unmatched. The CDR3 sequence: CASSSPGLAGGSGANVLTF. CDR3 nucleotides: TGTGCCAGCAGCAGCCCGGGACTAGCGGGCGGGTCTGGGGCCAACGTCCTGACTTTC.

V and J are TRBV6-2 or TRBV6-3 and TRBJ2-1; 7 bases are shared with TRBD2. V was pared by 2 bases and J by 12 bases, with 7 bases of the junction left unmatched. The CDR3 covers 13 residues. Germline V CDR1 and CDR2: MNHEY, SVGEGT. In DNA form, the CDR3 reads TGTGCCAGCAGTTACGGGGCGGGAGTGTCGCAGTTCTTC. Amino acids: CASSYGAGVSQFF.

This clonotype was recorded once. The chain links TRBV25-1 to TRBJ1-2, with 8 bases identical to TRBD1. V shed 7 bases and J 5 bases; nucleotides not matched to a gene: 9. The CDR3 runs 14 residues. Germline values: CDR1 MGHDK, CDR2 SYGVNS. The CDR3, as DNA: TGTGCCAGCACCCCGAGGCAGGGGGCTTATGGCTACACCTTC. It is translated as CASTPRQGAYGYTF.

V and J are TRBV7-6 and TRBJ1-5; no clear D gene. The V and J ends lost 1 base and 2 bases respectively, with 9 bases between them. CDR1 and CDR2 (germline): SGHVS, FNYEAQ. CDR3 length: 15 amino acids. The CDR3: CASSLGQWGNQPQHF. In DNA, the CDR3 is TGTGCCAGCAGCTTAGGTCAGTGGGGCAATCAGCCCCAGCATTTT.

The V and J genes are TRBV11-2 and TRBJ1-1; D is undetermined. V shed 5 bases and J shed 4 bases, with 11 bases lying between them. Looked up from germline, CDR1 is SGHAT and CDR2 is FQNNGV. CDR3 length: 13 amino acids. CDR3 bases: TGTGCCAGCAGCAGGATAACGAGCACTGAAGCTTTCTTT. This gives the protein CASSRITSTEAFF.

The sample holds a few counts of this clonotype. V and J are TRBV28 and TRBJ2-7; D uncertain. Trimming left V 6 bases short and J 2 bases short, with 11 bases between. Germline-derived CDR1 and CDR2 are MDHEN and SYDVKM. CDR3 length equals 13 residues. The CDR3 reads CASSPDIPYEQYF. CDR3 nucleotide sequence: TGTGCCAGCAGCCCTGATATCCCCTACGAGCAGTACTTC.

The chain is built from TRBV29-1 and TRBJ1-2; no definite D call. CDR3 size: 12 residues. Germline values: CDR1 SQVTM, CDR2 ANQGSEA. V was trimmed by 4 bases and J by 2 bases, leaving 8 bases between them. The CDR3 coding sequence is TGCAGCGTTGTTCGCGGGAACTATGGCTACACCTTC. Translated, it gives CSVVRGNYGYTF. Based on the CDR3 plus reference TRBV29-1 and TRBJ1-2, the full variable domain is SAVISQKPSRDICQRGTSLTIQCQVDSQVTMMFWYRQQPGQSLTLIATANQGSEATYESGFVIDKFPISRPNLTFSTLTVSNMSPEDSSIYLCSVVRGNYGYTFGSGTRLTVV.

The table lists this clonotype with a few counts. The chain combines TRBV9 with TRBJ1-2; D uncertain. Trimming removed 4 bases from V and 4 bases from J, with 17 bases in between. CDR1 is SGDLS and CDR2 is YYNGEE in the germline V gene. There are 15 residues in the CDR3. CDR3: CASSPLPGSVYGYTF. The CDR3 DNA follows: TGTGCCAGCAGCCCCTTGCCCGGGAGTGTCTATGGCTACACCTTC.

The rearrangement joins TRBV25-1 to TRBJ2-7; D ambiguous. The ends were cut back, 2 bases at V and 6 bases at J, with 29 bases in the middle. This CDR3 region has 19 residues. The germline V gene encodes CDR1 MGHDK and CDR2 SYGVNS. DNA for the CDR3: TGTGCCAGCAGTGAACAATTCGGAACCCCCGATCCTCTACGGCGCGAGCAGTACGTC. Its protein product is CASSEQFGTPDPLRREQYV.

V usage is TRBV11-2 and J usage is TRBJ2-5; D remains unclear. The V gene's germline CDR1 is SGHAT and CDR2 FQNNGV. The CDR3 is 14 amino acids. V shed 8 bases and J shed 4 bases, with 17 bases lying between them. The CDR3 reads CASQVQVGLETQYF. In DNA, the CDR3 is TGTGCCAGCCAAGTCCAGGTGGGGTTAGAGACCCAGTACTTC.

This sequence joins TRBV24-1 and TRBJ2-1, with TRBD2 identical over 11 bases. This CDR3 spans 16 amino acids. Trimming cost V 4 bases and J 3 bases; bases outside gene matches: 4. The germline V gene encodes CDR1 KGHDR and CDR2 SFDVKD. The DNA for the CDR3 is TGTGCCACCAGTGACGGACTAGCGGGTAACTACAATGAGCAGTTCTTC. Protein: CATSDGLAGNYNEQFF.

The rearrangement joins TRBV20-1 to TRBJ2-7, with D possibly being TRBD1 (6 bases). The CDR3 totals 15 residues. CDR1 and CDR2 from the germline V gene are DFQATT and SNEGSKA (reference sequence). V lost 6 bases to trimming and J lost 3 bases, with 21 bases between them. The DNA of the CDR3 is TGCAGTGCCGGGACCCCGGACCCGACAGGCTACGAGCAGTACTTC. As protein: CSAGTPDPTGYEQYF.

The chain links TRBV28 to TRBJ2-7; TRBD1 might be the D (6 bases). Germline CDR1 reads MDHEN; CDR2 reads SYDVKM. Trimming pared 8 bases from V and 0 bases from J, leaving 14 bases between. The CDR3 consists of 14 residues. As DNA, the CDR3 is TGTGCCAGCGCTGGACAGTCTTTCTCCTACGAGCAGTACTTC. It specifies CASAGQSFSYEQYF.

The chain couples TRBV19 to TRBJ1-5; 8 nucleotides match TRBD1. This CDR3 contains 15 residues. The junction had 7 bases not matched to a gene; V was cut back by 3 bases and J by 6 bases. Germline CDR1 and CDR2: LNHDA and SQIVND (reference sequence). CDR3 sequence: CASSMYRGWVQPQHF. Here the CDR3 DNA reads TGTGCCAGTAGTATGTACAGGGGGTGGGTTCAGCCCCAGCATTTT.

This clonotype was detected ten times or more. V usage is TRBV6-1 and J usage is TRBJ2-1; D is perhaps TRBD1 or TRBD2 (7 bases each). Germline CDR1 reads MNHNS; CDR2 reads SASEGT. This CDR3 contains 15 residues. Trimming took off 1 base at V and 7 bases at J, with 14 bases between the two ends. CDR3 nucleotide sequence: TGTGCCAGCAGTGAAGGACAGGGAGGGGATAATGAGCAGTTCTTC. It translates to CASSEGQGGDNEQFF.

This clonotype was counted a few times. The V call is TRBV6-6, the J call TRBJ1-5; unclear D gene. The CDR3 is made up of 14 amino acids. Between the trimmed V and J ends, which lost 2 bases and 6 bases, there was a span of 11 bases. Germline V gene data show CDR1 as MNHNY and CDR2 as SVGAGI (reference sequence). CDR3 sequence reads: CASSYESALQPQHF. The CDR3 nucleotides read TGTGCCAGCAGTTACGAAAGCGCGCTTCAGCCCCAGCATTTT.

This clonotype was counted a few times. This chain connects TRBV28 to TRBJ1-2; 7 positions match TRBD1. CDR1 and CDR2 (germline): MDHEN, SYDVKM. The CDR3 is made up of 19 amino acids. V lost 3 bases to trimming and J lost 8 bases; unmatched junction nucleotides: 24. CDR3 DNA: TGTGCCAGCAGTTTTTTACCTCCCCAAAACGACAGGGATGGGGGGGGCTACACCTTC. Amino acid sequence: CASSFLPPQNDRDGGGYTF.

J is TRBJ2-7 and V is TRBV27, with D maybe TRBD1 (6 bases). Trimming stripped 0 bases from V and 6 bases from J, with 9 bases between. CDR1 and CDR2 from the germline V gene are MNHEY and SMNVEV (reference sequence). The CDR3 loop spans 13 amino acids. The DNA for the CDR3 is TGTGCCAGCAGTTTATCACAGGGCAGCGAGCAGTACGTC. Its protein product is CASSLSQGSEQYV.